The 5 T cell receptor beta chains below all came from one sample that was sequenced in a study of cytomegalovirus exposure and HLA in healthy donors. The PCR was carried out with 60 Vbeta primers and 13 Jbeta primers. The repertoire was sequenced with immunoSEQ multiplex PCR; TCRdb's copy has only in-frame clones and lacks some. The sample carries over 250,000 clones, roughly 88% recorded once. The sample taken for sequencing was PBMCs. The receptors were gathered from a man aged 35 to 55 in good health and CMV-seropositive.

The V call is TRBV7-9, the J call TRBJ2-6; a possible D gene is TRBD1 (5 bases). The germline CDR1 and CDR2 sequences are SEHNR and FQNEAQ (reference sequence). This CDR3 is 17 amino acids long. The ends were cut back, 4 bases at V and 0 bases at J, with 13 bases in the middle. The CDR3 reads CASSSPRVSSGANVLTF. The CDR3 DNA follows: TGTGCCAGCAGCTCACCCAGGGTGAGCTCTGGGGCCAACGTCCTGACTTTC.

The chain combines TRBV7-9 with TRBJ2-4, with D perhaps TRBD1 (6 bases). Deletions cut 5 bases from V and 1 base from J, with 15 bases between. This CDR3 spans 16 amino acids. Germline V lookup: CDR1 SEHNR, CDR2 FQNEAQ (reference sequence). The chain's CDR3 is CASSLNRVEAKNIQYF. The CDR3 DNA sequence: TGTGCCAGCAGCCTAAACAGGGTCGAGGCCAAAAACATTCAGTACTTC. The full variable domain, rest sourced from reference TRBV7-9 and TRBJ2-4, is DTGVSQNPRHKITKRGQNVTFRCDPISEHNRLYWYRQTLGQGPEFLTYFQNEAQLEKSRLLSDRFSAERPKGSFSTLEIQRTEQGDSAMYLCASSLNRVEAKNIQYFGAGTRLSVL.

This clone was seen a few times. The chain is built from TRBV5-5 and TRBJ1-4; weak D call: TRBD1 (5 bases). Trimming stripped 5 bases from V and 1 base from J, with 12 bases between. The CDR3 totals 15 residues. The germline V gene has CDR1 SGHKS and CDR2 YYEKEE (reference sequence). The CDR3 DNA reads TGTGCCAGCAGGCAGGCGGGGGAAACTAATGAAAAACTGTTTTTT. This codes for CASRQAGETNEKLFF.

This clone appeared once. The rearrangement joins TRBV7-8 to TRBJ2-5; D may be TRBD2 (5 bases). Per germline, CDR1 SGHVS and CDR2 FQNEAQ. This CDR3 has 15 amino acids. The ends were cut back, 5 bases at V and 5 bases at J, with 18 bases in the middle. The CDR3 bases are TGTGCCAGCAGCCCCCCGGGATCTCAGAAGGAGACCCAGTACTTC. Translated: CASSPPGSQKETQYF.

The chain combines TRBV7-3 with TRBJ2-1, with 9 bases lining up with TRBD2. With V trimmed by 5 bases and J by 3 bases, 8 bases remained unmatched. The CDR3 contains 16 residues. Germline CDR1 reads SGHTA; CDR2 reads FQGTGA. CDR3 sequence (DNA): TGTGCCAGCAGCCCTAGCGGGACGATGTTCTACAATGAGCAGTTCTTC. This encodes CASSPSGTMFYNEQFF.